The clone carrying this T cell receptor (beta chain) was counted ten times or more. The record originates from a study of early T cells in non-severe SARS-CoV-2 infection. The germline CDR1 and CDR2 sequences are SGHRS and YFSETQ. The CDR3 consists of 17 residues. V was shortened by 1 base and J by 0 bases, with 14 bases between the two germline ends. TCRdb reanalysed the 5' RACE reads using MiXCR and keeps one entry per CDR3 protein. This table holds around 44,000 distinct CDR3 sequences, around 10% found once. V usage is TRBV5-1 and J usage is TRBJ2-4; D tentatively fits TRBD1 or TRBD2 (5 bases each). Sequencing input: whole blood. The sequence came from an adult who was a healthcare worker with PCR-confirmed SARS-CoV-2 infection or an uninfected control (not recorded which). DNA for the CDR3: TGCGCCAGCAGCTTGTGGGGGAACCTCCTAGCCAAAAACATTCAGTACTTC. It is translated as CASSLWGNLLAKNIQYF.